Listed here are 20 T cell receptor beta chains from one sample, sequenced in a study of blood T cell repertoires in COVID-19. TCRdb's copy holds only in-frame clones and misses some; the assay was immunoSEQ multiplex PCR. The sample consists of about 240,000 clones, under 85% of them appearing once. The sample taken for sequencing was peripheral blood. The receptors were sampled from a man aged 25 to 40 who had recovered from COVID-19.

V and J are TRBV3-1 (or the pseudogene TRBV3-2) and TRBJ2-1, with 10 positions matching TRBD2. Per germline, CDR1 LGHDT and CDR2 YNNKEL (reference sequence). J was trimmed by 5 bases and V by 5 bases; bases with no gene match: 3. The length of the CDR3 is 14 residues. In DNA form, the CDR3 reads TGTGCCAGCAGCGAAGCGGGGGGGCACAATGAGCAGTTCTTC. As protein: CASSEAGGHNEQFF.

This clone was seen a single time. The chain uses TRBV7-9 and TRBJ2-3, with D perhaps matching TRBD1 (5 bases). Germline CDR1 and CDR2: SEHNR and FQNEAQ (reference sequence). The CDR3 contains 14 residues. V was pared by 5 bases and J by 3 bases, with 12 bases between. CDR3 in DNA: TGTGCCAGCAGCCCGCCAGGGTTTACAGATACGCAGTATTTT. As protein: CASSPPGFTDTQYF.

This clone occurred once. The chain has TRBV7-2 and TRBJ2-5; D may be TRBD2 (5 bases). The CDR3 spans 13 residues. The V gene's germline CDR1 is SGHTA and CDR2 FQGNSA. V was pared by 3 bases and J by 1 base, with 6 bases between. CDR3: CASSFGVQETQYF. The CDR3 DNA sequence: TGTGCCAGCAGCTTCGGGGTCCAAGAGACCCAGTACTTC.

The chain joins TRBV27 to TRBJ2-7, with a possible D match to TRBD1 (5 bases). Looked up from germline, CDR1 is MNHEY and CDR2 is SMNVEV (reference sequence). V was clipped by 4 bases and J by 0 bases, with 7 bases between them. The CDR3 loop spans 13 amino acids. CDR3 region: CASSSDSSYEQYF. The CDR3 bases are TGTGCCAGCAGTTCAGACAGCTCCTACGAGCAGTACTTC.

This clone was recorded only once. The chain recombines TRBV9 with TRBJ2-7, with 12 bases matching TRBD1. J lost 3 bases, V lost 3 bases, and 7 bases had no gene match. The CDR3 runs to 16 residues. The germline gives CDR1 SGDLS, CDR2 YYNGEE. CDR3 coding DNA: TGTGCCAGCAGCGCTGGGACAGGGGGCGAAAACTACGAGCAGTACTTC. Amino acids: CASSAGTGGENYEQYF.

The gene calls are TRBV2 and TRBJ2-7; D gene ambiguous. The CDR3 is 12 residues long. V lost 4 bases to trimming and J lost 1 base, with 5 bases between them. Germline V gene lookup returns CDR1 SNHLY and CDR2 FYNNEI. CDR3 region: CASSGQSYEQYV. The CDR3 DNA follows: TGTGCCAGCAGTGGACAATCCTACGAGCAGTACGTC.

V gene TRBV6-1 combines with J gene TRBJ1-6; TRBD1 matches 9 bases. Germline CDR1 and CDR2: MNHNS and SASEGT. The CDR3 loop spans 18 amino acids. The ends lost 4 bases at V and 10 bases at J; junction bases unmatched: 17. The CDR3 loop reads CASSALTGTGKVGSPLHF. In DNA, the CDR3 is TGTGCCAGCAGTGCGCTAACCGGGACAGGGAAGGTGGGCTCACCCCTCCACTTT.

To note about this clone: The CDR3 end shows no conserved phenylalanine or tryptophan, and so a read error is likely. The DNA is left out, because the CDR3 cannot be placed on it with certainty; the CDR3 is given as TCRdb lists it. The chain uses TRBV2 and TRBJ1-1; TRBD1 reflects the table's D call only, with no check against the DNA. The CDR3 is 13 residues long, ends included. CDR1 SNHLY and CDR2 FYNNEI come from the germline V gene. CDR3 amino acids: CASTTDGTSGFQG.

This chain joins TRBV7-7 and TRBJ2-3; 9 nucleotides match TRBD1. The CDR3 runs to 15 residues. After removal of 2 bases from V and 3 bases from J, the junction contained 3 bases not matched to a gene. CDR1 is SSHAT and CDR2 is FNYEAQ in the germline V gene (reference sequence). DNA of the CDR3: TGTGCCAGCAGCTTAACAGGGGGCAGGACAGATACGCAGTATTTT. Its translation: CASSLTGGRTDTQYF.

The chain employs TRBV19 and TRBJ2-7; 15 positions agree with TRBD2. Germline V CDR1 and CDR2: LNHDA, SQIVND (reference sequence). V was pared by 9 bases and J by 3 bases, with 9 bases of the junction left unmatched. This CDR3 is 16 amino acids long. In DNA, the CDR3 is TGTGCCAGGGGACTAGCGGGGGGCCCCTTTGGCTACGAGCAGTACGTC. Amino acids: CARGLAGGPFGYEQYV.

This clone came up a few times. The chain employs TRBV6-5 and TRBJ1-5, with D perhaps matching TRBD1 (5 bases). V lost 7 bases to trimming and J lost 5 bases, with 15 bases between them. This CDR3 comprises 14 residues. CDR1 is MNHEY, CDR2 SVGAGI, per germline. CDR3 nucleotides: TGTGCCAGCACTGTGCTGGGGGGGGATCAGCCCCAGCATTTT. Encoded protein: CASTVLGGDQPQHF.

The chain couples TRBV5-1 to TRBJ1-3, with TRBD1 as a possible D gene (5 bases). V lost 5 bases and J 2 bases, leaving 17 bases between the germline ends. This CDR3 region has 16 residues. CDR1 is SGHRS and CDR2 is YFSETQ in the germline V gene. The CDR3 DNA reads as TGCGCCAGCAGTCCGACCCCGGCGGACACTGGAAACACCATATATTTT. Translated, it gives CASSPTPADTGNTIYF.

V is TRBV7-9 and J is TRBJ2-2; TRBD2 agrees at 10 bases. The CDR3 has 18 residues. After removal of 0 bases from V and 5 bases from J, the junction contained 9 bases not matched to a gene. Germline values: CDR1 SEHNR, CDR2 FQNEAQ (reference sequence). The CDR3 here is CASSLARLAGALTGELFF. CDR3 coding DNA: TGTGCCAGCAGCTTAGCTCGCCTAGCGGGGGCCCTGACCGGGGAGCTGTTTTTT.

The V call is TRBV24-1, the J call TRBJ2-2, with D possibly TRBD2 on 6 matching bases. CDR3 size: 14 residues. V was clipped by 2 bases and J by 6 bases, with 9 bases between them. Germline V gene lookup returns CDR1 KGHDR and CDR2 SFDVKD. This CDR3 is CATSDSGVAGELFF. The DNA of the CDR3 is TGTGCCACCAGTGATTCGGGAGTTGCCGGGGAGCTGTTTTTT.

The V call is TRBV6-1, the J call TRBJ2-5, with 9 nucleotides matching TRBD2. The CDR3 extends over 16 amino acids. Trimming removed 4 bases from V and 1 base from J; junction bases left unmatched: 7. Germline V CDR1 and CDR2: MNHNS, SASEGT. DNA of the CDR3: TGTGCCAGCAGTGTTACGCGGGGGGGCTCCCAAGAGACCCAGTACTTC. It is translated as CASSVTRGGSQETQYF.

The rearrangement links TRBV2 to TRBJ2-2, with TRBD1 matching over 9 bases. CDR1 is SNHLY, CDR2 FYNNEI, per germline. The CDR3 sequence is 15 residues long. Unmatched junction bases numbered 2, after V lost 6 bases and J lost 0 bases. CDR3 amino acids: CASRTGGSNTGELFF. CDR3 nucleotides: TGTGCCAGCAGGACAGGGGGTTCGAACACCGGGGAGCTGTTTTTT. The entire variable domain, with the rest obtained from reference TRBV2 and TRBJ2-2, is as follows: EPEVTQTPSHQVTQMGQEVILRCVPISNHLYFYWYRQILGQKVEFLVSFYNNEISEKSEIFDDQFSVERPDGSNFTLKIRSTKLEDSAMYFCASRTGGSNTGELFFGEGSRLTVL.

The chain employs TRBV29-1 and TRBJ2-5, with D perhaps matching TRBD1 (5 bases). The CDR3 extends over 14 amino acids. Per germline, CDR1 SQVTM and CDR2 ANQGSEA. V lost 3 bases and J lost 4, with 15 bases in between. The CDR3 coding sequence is TGCAGCGTTGACGGCTCAGGGTGGGGAGAGACCCAGTACTTC. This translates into CSVDGSGWGETQYF.

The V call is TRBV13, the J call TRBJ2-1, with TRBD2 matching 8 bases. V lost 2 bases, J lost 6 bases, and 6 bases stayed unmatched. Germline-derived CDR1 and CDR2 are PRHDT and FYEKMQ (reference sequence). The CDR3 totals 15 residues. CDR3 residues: CASSLSGGGSNEQFF. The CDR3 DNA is TGTGCCAGCAGCTTATCGGGCGGGGGGTCCAATGAGCAGTTCTTC.

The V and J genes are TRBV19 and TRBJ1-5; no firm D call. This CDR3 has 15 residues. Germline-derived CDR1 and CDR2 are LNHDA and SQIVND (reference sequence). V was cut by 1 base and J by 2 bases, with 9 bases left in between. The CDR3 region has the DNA TGTGCCAGTAGTATAGCGGTTCACGGCAATCAGCCCCAGCATTTT. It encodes CASSIAVHGNQPQHF.

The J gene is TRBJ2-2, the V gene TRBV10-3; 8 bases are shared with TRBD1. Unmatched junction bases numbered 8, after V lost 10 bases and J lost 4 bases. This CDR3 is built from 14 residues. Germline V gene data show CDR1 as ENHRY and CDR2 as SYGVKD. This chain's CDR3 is CATMTGEVTGELFF. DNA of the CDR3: TGTGCCACCATGACAGGGGAAGTCACCGGGGAGCTGTTTTTT.